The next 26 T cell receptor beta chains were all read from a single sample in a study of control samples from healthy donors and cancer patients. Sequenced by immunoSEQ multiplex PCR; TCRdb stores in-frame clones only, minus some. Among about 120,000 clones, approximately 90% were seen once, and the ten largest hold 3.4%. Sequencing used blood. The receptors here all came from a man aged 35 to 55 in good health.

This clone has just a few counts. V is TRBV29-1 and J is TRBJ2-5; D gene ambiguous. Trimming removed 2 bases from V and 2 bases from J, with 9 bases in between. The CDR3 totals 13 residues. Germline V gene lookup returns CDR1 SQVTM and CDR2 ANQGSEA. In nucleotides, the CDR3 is TGCAGCGTTGAAATATCAGTACAAGAGACCCAGTACTTC. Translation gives CSVEISVQETQYF. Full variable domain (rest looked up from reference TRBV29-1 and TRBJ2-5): SAVISQKPSRDICQRGTSLTIQCQVDSQVTMMFWYRQQPGQSLTLIATANQGSEATYESGFVIDKFPISRPNLTFSTLTVSNMSPEDSSIYLCSVEISVQETQYFGPGTRLLVL.

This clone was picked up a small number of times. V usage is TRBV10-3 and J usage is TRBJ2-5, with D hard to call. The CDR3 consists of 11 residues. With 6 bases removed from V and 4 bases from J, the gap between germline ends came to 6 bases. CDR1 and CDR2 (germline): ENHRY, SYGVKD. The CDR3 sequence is CAISPGETQYF. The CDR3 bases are TGTGCCATCAGCCCCGGAGAGACCCAGTACTTC.

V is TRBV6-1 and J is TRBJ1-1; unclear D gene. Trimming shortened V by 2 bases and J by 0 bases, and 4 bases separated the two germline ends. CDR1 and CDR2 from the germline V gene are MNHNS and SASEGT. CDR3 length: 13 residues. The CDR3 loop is CASSEHLNTEAFF. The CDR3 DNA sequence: TGTGCCAGCAGTGAACATCTGAACACTGAAGCTTTCTTT.

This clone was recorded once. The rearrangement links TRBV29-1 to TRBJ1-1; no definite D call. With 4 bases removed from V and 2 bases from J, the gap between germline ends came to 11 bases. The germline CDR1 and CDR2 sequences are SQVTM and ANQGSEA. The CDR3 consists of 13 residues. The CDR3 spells CSVAGVFNTEAFF. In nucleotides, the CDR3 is TGCAGCGTTGCCGGAGTCTTTAACACTGAAGCTTTCTTT.

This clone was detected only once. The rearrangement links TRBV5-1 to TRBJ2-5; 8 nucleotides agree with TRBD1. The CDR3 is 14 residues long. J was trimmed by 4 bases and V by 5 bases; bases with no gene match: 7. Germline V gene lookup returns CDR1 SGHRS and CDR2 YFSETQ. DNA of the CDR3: TGCGCCAGCAGTGAGGGACAGGCTCGAGAGACCCAGTACTTC. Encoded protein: CASSEGQARETQYF.

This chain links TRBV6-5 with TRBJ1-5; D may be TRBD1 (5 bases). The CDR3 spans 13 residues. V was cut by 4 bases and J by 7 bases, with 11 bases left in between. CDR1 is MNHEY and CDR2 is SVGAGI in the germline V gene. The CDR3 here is CASSLKGHQPQHF. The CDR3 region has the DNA TGTGCCAGCAGTTTGAAGGGGCACCAGCCCCAGCATTTT.

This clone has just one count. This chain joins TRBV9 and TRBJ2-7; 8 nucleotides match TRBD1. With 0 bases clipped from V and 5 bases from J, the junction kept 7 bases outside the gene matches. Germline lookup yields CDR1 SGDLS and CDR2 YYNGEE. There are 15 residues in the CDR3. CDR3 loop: CASSVGIGQGHEQYF. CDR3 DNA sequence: TGTGCCAGCAGCGTAGGTATAGGACAGGGCCACGAGCAGTACTTC.

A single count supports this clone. CDR3 amino acids: CASSSGGTGNRGNTIYF. The CDR3 DNA sequence: TGTGCCAGCAGCTCAGGGGGGACAGGGAATCGGGGAAACACCATATATTTT. The J gene is TRBJ1-3, the V gene TRBV9; 9 bases match TRBD1. The CDR3 has 17 amino acids. Germline assignment: CDR1 SGDLS and CDR2 YYNGEE. The V gene end was trimmed by 4 bases and the J gene end by 4 bases; junction bases not matched to a gene: 12.

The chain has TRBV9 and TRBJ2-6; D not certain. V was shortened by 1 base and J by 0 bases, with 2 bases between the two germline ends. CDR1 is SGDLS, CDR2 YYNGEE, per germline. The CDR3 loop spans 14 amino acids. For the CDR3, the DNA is TGTGCCAGCAGCGTATCCTCTGGGGCCAACGTCCTGACTTTC. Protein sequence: CASSVSSGANVLTF.

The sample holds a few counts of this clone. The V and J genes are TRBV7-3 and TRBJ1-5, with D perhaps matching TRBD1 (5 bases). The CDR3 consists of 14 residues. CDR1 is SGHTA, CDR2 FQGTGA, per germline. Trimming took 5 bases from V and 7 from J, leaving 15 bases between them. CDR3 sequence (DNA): TGTGCCAGCAGCCCGGTGGGGGAGTGGCAGCCCCAGCATTTT. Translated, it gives CASSPVGEWQPQHF.

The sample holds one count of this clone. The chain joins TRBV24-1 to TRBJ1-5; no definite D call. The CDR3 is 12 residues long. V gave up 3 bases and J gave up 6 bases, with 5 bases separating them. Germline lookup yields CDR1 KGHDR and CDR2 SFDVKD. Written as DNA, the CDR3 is TGTGCCACCAGTGATGAGGGTCAGCCCCAGCATTTT. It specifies CATSDEGQPQHF.

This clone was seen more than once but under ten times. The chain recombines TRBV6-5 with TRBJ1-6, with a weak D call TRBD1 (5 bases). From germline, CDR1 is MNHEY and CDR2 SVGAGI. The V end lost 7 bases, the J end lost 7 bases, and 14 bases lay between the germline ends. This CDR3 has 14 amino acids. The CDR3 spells CASTGRQKNSPLHF. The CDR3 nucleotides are TGTGCCAGCACGGGTCGACAGAAAAATTCACCCCTCCACTTT.

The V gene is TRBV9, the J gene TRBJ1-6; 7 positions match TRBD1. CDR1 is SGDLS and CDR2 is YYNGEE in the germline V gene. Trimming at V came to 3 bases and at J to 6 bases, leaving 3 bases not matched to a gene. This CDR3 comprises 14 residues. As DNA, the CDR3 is TGTGCCAGCAGCGCGGGACAGATTAATTCACCCCTCCACTTT. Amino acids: CASSAGQINSPLHF.

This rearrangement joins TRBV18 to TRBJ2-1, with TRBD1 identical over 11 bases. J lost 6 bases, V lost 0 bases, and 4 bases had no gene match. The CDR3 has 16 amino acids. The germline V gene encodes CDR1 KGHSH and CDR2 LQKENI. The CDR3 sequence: CASSPPLGQGVNEQFF. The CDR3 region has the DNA TGTGCCAGCTCACCACCGCTGGGACAGGGGGTCAATGAGCAGTTCTTC.

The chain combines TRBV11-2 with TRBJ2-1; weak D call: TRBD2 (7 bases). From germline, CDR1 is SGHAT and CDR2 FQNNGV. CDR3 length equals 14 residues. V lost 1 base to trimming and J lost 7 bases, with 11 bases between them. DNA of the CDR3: TGTGCCAGCAGCTTAGTGGGGGGGCATAATGAGCAGTTCTTC. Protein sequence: CASSLVGGHNEQFF.

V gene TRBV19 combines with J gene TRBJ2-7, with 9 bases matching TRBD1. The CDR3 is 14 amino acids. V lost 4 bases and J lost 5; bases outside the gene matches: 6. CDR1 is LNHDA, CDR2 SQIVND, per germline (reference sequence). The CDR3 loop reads CASSKDRGVDEQYF. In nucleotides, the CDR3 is TGTGCCAGTAGTAAGGACAGGGGAGTCGACGAGCAGTACTTC.

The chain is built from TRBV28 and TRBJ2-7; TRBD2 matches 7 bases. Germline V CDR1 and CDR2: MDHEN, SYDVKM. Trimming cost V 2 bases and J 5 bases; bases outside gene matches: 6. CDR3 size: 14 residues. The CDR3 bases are TGTGCCAGCAGTTTAGGAGCGGGGAGGGACGAGCAGTACTTC. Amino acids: CASSLGAGRDEQYF.

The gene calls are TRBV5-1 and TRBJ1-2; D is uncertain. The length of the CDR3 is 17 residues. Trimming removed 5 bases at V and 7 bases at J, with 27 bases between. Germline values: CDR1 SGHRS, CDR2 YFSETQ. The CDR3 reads CASSPSGEQVYSGGYTF. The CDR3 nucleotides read TGCGCCAGCAGTCCCTCGGGTGAGCAGGTTTATTCTGGTGGCTACACCTTC.

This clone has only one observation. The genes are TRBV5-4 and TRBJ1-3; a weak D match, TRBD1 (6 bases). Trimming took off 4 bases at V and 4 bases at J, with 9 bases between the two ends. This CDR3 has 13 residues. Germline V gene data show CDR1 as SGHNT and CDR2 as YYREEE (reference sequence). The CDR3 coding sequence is TGTGCCAGCAGCGTCGGACAGGGAAACACCATATATTTT. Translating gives CASSVGQGNTIYF.

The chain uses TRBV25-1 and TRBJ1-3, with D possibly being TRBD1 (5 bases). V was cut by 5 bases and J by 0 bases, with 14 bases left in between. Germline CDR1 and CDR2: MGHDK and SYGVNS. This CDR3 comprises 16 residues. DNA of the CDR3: TGTGCCAGCAGTCCACCGGGACTTAACTCTGGAAACACCATATATTTT. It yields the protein CASSPPGLNSGNTIYF. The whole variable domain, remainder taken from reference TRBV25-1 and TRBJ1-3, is EADIYQTPRYLVIGTGKKITLECSQTMGHDKMYWYQQDPGMELHLIHYSYGVNSTEKGDLSSESTVSRIRTEHFPLTLESARPSHTSQYLCASSPPGLNSGNTIYFGEGSWLTVV.

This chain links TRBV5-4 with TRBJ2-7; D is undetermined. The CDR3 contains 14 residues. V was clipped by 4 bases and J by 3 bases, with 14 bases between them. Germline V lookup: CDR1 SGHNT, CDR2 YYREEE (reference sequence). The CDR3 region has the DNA TGTGCCAGCAGCCCTGGTCCAAGAAGCTACGAGCAGTACTTC. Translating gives CASSPGPRSYEQYF.

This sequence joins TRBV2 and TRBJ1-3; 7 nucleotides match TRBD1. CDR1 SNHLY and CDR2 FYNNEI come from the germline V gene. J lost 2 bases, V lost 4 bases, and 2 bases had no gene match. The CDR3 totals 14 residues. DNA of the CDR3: TGTGCCAGCAGTGCCGGGACAGCTGGAAACACCATATATTTT. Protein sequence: CASSAGTAGNTIYF.

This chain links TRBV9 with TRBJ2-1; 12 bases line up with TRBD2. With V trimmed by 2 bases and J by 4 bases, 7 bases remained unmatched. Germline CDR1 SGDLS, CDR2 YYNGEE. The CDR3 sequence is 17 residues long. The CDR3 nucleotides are TGTGCCAGCAGCGTTCAACTAGCGGGGGGTTCGTACAATGAGCAGTTCTTC. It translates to CASSVQLAGGSYNEQFF.

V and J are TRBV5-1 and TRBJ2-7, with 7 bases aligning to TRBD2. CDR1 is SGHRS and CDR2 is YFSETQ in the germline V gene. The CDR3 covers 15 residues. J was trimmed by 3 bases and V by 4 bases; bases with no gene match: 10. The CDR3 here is CASSGSGAAIYEQYF. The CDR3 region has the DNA TGCGCCAGCAGCGGGAGCGGGGCGGCGATCTACGAGCAGTACTTC.

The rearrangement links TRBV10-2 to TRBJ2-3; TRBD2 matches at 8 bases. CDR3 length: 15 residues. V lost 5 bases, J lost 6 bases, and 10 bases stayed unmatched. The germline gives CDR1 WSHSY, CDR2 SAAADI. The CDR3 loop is CASSRLSGELDTQYF. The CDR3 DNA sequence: TGCGCCAGCAGTCGGCTTAGCGGGGAGTTGGATACGCAGTATTTT.

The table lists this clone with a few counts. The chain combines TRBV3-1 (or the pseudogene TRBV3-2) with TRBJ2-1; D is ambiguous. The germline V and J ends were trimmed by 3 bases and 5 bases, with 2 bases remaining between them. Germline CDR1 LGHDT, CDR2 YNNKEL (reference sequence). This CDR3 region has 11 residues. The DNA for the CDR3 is TGTGCCAGCAGCCACCACAATGAGCAGTTCTTC. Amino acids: CASSHHNEQFF.